Here is one TCR beta chain with its context. Its target is not known. This record comes from a study of breast tumors, draining lymph nodes, adjacent tissues. General study points: That most tumor T cells come from lymph nodes remained unproven. Compared with basal-like, luminal-like tumors shared significantly more repertoire with nontumor tissue. Compared with lymph nodes, tumors were less diverse; compared with nontumor tissue, more. Findings are consistent with lymph node origin and intratumoral expansion of most tumor T cells.

Each CDR3 protein gets one entry after TCRdb re-called the multiplex PCR reads with MiXCR. The table shows under 25,000 distinct CDR3 sequences, with 43% occurring only once. Trimming took off 1 base at V and 7 bases at J, with 11 bases between the two ends. CDR3 size: 14 residues. Germline V CDR1 and CDR2: SGHTA, FQGNSA. The chain is built from TRBV7-2 and TRBJ2-1; D ambiguous. The sequencing input was breast tumor tissue. This receptor was obtained from a female donor with breast cancer. Some clones in this sample may be carry-over from other donors' samples. CDR3 sequence: CASSLVVGSNEQFF. In DNA, the CDR3 is TGTGCCAGCAGCTTAGTTGTCGGGTCTAATGAGCAGTTCTTC.